This TCR beta chain was identified in a study of blood T cell repertoires in COVID-19. Study-level background: Samples taken during acute and convalescent COVID-19 were collected in the United States, Italy and Spain. T cells, B-cell-depleted T cells, or PBMCs provided the cDNA or gDNA that served as material.

This CDR3 has 14 residues. The ends were cut back, 3 bases at V and 2 bases at J, with 14 bases in the middle. Germline V lookup: CDR1 GTSNPN, CDR2 SVGIG (reference sequence). Generated by immunoSEQ multiplex PCR, the TCRdb table keeps only in-frame clones and is missing some. The sample comprises tens of thousands of clones, roughly 87% of which are singletons, and about 7% rests with the top ten. The V and J genes are TRBV30 and TRBJ2-7; weak D call: TRBD1 (6 bases). The sample was peripheral blood. The sequence came from a man in his fifties with active COVID-19. The CDR3 reads CAWRSRQAPYEQYF. As DNA, the CDR3 is TGTGCCTGGAGATCCCGACAGGCCCCCTACGAGCAGTACTTC. The whole variable domain, remainder taken from reference TRBV30 and TRBJ2-7, is SQTIHQWPATLVQPVGSPLSLECTVEGTSNPNLYWYRQAAGRGLQLLFYSVGIGQISSEVPQNLSASRPQDRQFILSSKKLLLSDSGFYLCAWRSRQAPYEQYFGPGTRLTVT.